These 3 T cell receptor beta chains were all obtained from the same sample, sequenced in a study of T-cell reconstitution after alpha-beta-depleted transplantation in children. As it was prepared, the TCRbeta library received unique molecular identifiers. One entry per CDR3 protein results from TCRdb running MiXCR on the PCR reads. The data contain a few hundred thousand distinct CDR3 sequences, more than 7.5% of them singletons. The specimen comprised PBMCs from the stem cell graft donor, sampled from the stem cell graft. These TCRs come from a human donor who donated a stem cell graft to a child with SCID.

The table lists this clonotype with many counts. This chain uses TRBV29-1 with TRBJ1-2, with TRBD1 matching 9 bases. J gave up 7 bases and V 6 bases, and 3 bases lay outside the gene matches. The CDR3 is 11 residues long. Per the germline V gene, CDR1 is SQVTM and CDR2 is ANQGSEA. The CDR3 DNA reads TGCAGCGTAGGACAGGGGATTGGCTACACCTTC. It specifies CSVGQGIGYTF. The full variable domain, its missing parts supplied by reference TRBV29-1 and TRBJ1-2, is SAVISQKPSRDICQRGTSLTIQCQVDSQVTMMFWYRQQPGQSLTLIATANQGSEATYESGFVIDKFPISRPNLTFSTLTVSNMSPEDSSIYLCSVGQGIGYTFGSGTRLTVV.

This clonotype was found many times. The chain has TRBV15 and TRBJ2-1, with TRBD1 matching 8 bases. After removal of 8 bases from V and 2 bases from J, the junction contained 8 bases not matched to a gene. Germline assignment: CDR1 LNHNV and CDR2 YYDKDF (reference sequence). The CDR3 totals 15 residues. CDR3 coding DNA: TGTGCCACCGCACCTAGGGACAGGCCCTACAATGAGCAGTTCTTC. Translating gives CATAPRDRPYNEQFF. The full variable domain, with the rest looked up from reference TRBV15 and TRBJ2-1, is DAMVIQNPRYQVTQFGKPVTLSCSQTLNHNVMYWYQQKSSQAPKLLFHYYDKDFNNEADTPDNFQSRRPNTSFCFLDIRSPGLGDTAMYLCATAPRDRPYNEQFFGPGTRLTVL.

The chain uses TRBV6-1 and TRBJ1-5; D ambiguous. Per germline, CDR1 MNHNS and CDR2 SASEGT. There are 16 residues in the CDR3. V was pared by 0 bases and J by 10 bases, with 19 bases between. The CDR3 is CASSEAGFGRGQPQHF. In DNA, the CDR3 is TGTGCCAGCAGTGAAGCGGGTTTTGGCCGCGGTCAACCCCAGCATTTT.